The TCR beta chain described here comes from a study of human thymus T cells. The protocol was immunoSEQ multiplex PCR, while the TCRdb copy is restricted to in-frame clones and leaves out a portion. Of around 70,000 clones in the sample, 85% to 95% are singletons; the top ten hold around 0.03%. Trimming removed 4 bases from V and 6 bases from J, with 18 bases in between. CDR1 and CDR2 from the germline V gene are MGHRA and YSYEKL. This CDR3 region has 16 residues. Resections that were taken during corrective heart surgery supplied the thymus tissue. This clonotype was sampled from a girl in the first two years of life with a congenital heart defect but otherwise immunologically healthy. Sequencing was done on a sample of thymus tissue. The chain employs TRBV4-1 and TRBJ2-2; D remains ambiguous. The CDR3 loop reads CASSLDLRRPAGELFF. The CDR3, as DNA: TGCGCCAGCAGCCTGGACCTCCGTCGTCCAGCCGGGGAGCTGTTTTTT.